Each of the 12 T cell receptor beta chains below was sequenced from the same sample in a study of control samples from healthy donors and cancer patients. Sequenced by immunoSEQ multiplex PCR; TCRdb stores in-frame clones only, minus some. This table has approximately 120,000 clones, around 88% appearing once. Sequences were obtained from blood. The receptors shown here come from a woman aged 50 to 65 in good health.

CDR3 region: CASDPQGGRSSSYEQYV. The CDR3 DNA is TGTGCCAGCGACCCCCAGGGAGGCAGGTCGAGCTCCTACGAGCAGTACGTC. V usage is TRBV7-7 and J usage is TRBJ2-7, with TRBD2 as a possible D gene (6 bases). The CDR3 has 17 residues. Per germline, CDR1 SSHAT and CDR2 FNYEAQ (reference sequence). Trimming stripped 8 bases from V and 0 bases from J, with 23 bases between.

This rearrangement joins TRBV27 to TRBJ2-1; 7 bases are shared with TRBD1. With 6 bases clipped from V and 7 bases from J, the junction kept 6 bases outside the gene matches. This CDR3 is built from 13 residues. Per the germline V gene, CDR1 is MNHEY and CDR2 is SMNVEV (reference sequence). CDR3 loop: CASRRQGRNEQFF. The DNA of the CDR3 is TGTGCCAGCAGAAGACAGGGTAGGAATGAGCAGTTCTTC.

The rearrangement joins TRBV19 to TRBJ1-2, with unresolved D. Looked up from germline, CDR1 is LNHDA and CDR2 is SQIVND (reference sequence). Trimming took off 4 bases at V and 3 bases at J, with 6 bases between the two ends. This CDR3 region has 12 residues. The CDR3 coding sequence is TGTGCCAGTAGTACAGGCCACTATGGCTACACCTTC. Translating it yields CASSTGHYGYTF.

This clone was observed a single time. The rearrangement links TRBV20-1 to TRBJ2-7, with unresolved D. The germline V gene has CDR1 DFQATT and CDR2 SNEGSKA (reference sequence). V was shortened by 6 bases and J by 2 bases, with 8 bases between the two germline ends. There are 11 residues in the CDR3. Here the CDR3 reads CSAYRAYEQYF. The CDR3 DNA reads as TGCAGTGCCTACAGAGCCTACGAGCAGTACTTC.

This clone has just one count. V and J are TRBV6-5 and TRBJ2-7, with TRBD2 matching over 7 bases. The CDR3 loop spans 11 amino acids. Unmatched junction bases numbered 5, after V lost 10 bases and J lost 5 bases. Germline CDR1 is MNHEY and CDR2 is SVGAGI. The CDR3 DNA reads TGTGCCACCCGGGGGGTCCACGAGCAGTACGTC. Amino acids: CATRGVHEQYV.

The genes are TRBV7-3 and TRBJ2-3; TRBD1 is a possible D gene (7 bases). CDR1 and CDR2 from the germline V gene are SGHTA and FQGTGA. The CDR3 sequence is 18 residues long. V was clipped by 1 base and J by 4 bases, with 21 bases between them. The CDR3 region is CASSLKGAGTSRADTQYF. CDR3 nucleotide sequence: TGTGCCAGCAGCTTAAAGGGGGCCGGGACTTCGCGCGCAGATACGCAGTATTTT.

The chain joins TRBV5-5 to TRBJ2-7; 8 bases map to TRBD1. The ends lost 4 bases at V and 3 bases at J; junction bases unmatched: 3. This CDR3 has 13 residues. CDR1 and CDR2 (germline): SGHKS, YYEKEE (reference sequence). The DNA for the CDR3 is TGTGCCAGCAGCCAGGGGGCCCGCTACGAGCAGTACGTC. Protein: CASSQGARYEQYV.

This clone was seen a few times. The chain is built from TRBV5-1 and TRBJ2-2, with D uncertain. CDR1 and CDR2 (germline): SGHRS, YFSETQ. The germline V and J ends were trimmed by 0 bases and 4 bases, with 13 bases remaining between them. This CDR3 is built from 16 residues. The CDR3 is CASSLESLEGTGELFF. The CDR3 bases are TGCGCCAGCAGCTTGGAATCTCTAGAAGGCACCGGGGAGCTGTTTTTT. The variable domain in full, completed from reference TRBV5-1 and TRBJ2-2, reads KAGVTQTPRYLIKTRGQQVTLSCSPISGHRSVSWYQQTPGQGLQFLFEYFSETQRNKGNFPGRFSGRQFSNSRSEMNVSTLELGDSALYLCASSLESLEGTGELFFGEGSRLTVL.

The rearrangement joins TRBV19 to TRBJ2-1, with 11 bases identical to TRBD2. The CDR3 is 21 residues long. Germline V gene sequence: CDR1 LNHDA, CDR2 SQIVND (reference sequence). The J segment lost 2 bases and the V segment lost 4 bases, leaving 19 bases of the junction unmatched. The CDR3 is CASSTTIAGGPSSLPYNEQFF. The CDR3 nucleotides read TGTGCCAGTAGTACGACCATAGCGGGAGGGCCCTCAAGCCTCCCCTACAATGAGCAGTTCTTC.

The V and J genes are TRBV2 and TRBJ2-7; 9 positions match TRBD1. The CDR3 runs 16 residues. Looked up from germline, CDR1 is SNHLY and CDR2 is FYNNEI. V shed 1 base and J 3 bases; nucleotides not matched to a gene: 7. The CDR3 is CASSEGPTGGIYEQYV. The CDR3 nucleotides are TGTGCCAGCAGTGAAGGCCCGACAGGGGGGATCTACGAGCAGTACGTC.

The V gene is TRBV4-2, the J gene TRBJ2-1; weak D call: TRBD2 (6 bases). This CDR3 contains 15 residues. The V gene's germline CDR1 is LGHNA and CDR2 YNFKEQ. V was shortened by 4 bases and J by 10 bases, with 20 bases between the two germline ends. CDR3 region: CASSPLLLSGTEQFF. CDR3 in DNA: TGTGCCAGCAGCCCCCTCCTCCTTAGCGGCACCGAGCAGTTCTTC.

The gene calls are TRBV27 and TRBJ2-1, with D possibly TRBD2 on 5 matching bases. The CDR3 runs to 17 residues. Germline values: CDR1 MNHEY, CDR2 SMNVEV (reference sequence). V was cut by 5 bases and J by 0 bases, with 17 bases left in between. The CDR3 protein is CASSPRPQRSSYNEQFF. The CDR3 DNA follows: TGTGCCAGCAGTCCACGCCCCCAGCGGAGCTCCTACAATGAGCAGTTCTTC.